This T cell receptor beta chain was observed in a study of CD4 T cell repertoires in COVID-19. The study, taken as a whole, reports: Suggested intraclonal diversification: top SARS-CoV-2-reactive clonotypes appeared in two or three memory subsets. SARS-CoV and/or HKU1 spike cultures shared between roughly 6 and 27% of SARS-CoV-2 clonotypes.

The table came from immunoSEQ multiplex PCR; TCRdb's copy has only in-frame clones and leaves some out. Counted here are 60,000 to 90,000 clones, 83% occurring once; the ten biggest clones make up around 0.6%. This CDR3 has 12 amino acids. Donors had recovered from mild-to-severe COVID-19. No culture step preceded sequencing of the ex vivo isolated memory T cells. As to this clone: The antigen remains undetermined.

The sequencing used CD4+ T cells from peripheral blood, collected after recovery from COVID-19. This clonotype originated in a human donor who had COVID-19. The chain carries TRBV21-1 and TRBJ1-1. TRBV21-1 represents a pseudogene. CDR3 sequence reads: CASSRGGTEAFF. The DNA of the CDR3 is TGTGCCAGCAGCAGGGGGGGAACTGAAGCTTTCTTT.